The rows below give T cell receptor beta chains drawn from one sample of a study of read filtering for tumor transcriptome and immune sequencing. From the reads, TCRdb called clonotypes with MiXCR, one entry per CDR3 protein. The table includes roughly 130,000 distinct CDR3 sequences, about an eighth detected once. The sample taken for sequencing was a population of CD138-negative cells sorted from bone marrow. These TCRs come from a donor aged 40 or over with multiple myeloma. The CDR3 runs from the conserved cysteine through the conserved F or W. D genes are given only for firm matches. Clone sizes are given selectively: once, few, many, or a class where the clone is expanded.

many	NA	TRBJ2-1	TRBV7-8	CASSLANEQFF	TGTGCCAGCAGCTTAGCCAATGAGCAGTTCTTC
many	TRBD1	TRBJ1-1	TRBV6-1	CASSEWRGPEAFF	TGTGCCAGCAGTGAGTGGAGGGGGCCAGAAGCTTTCTTT
many	TRBD1	TRBJ2-7	TRBV7-8	CASSRQGPPREQYF	TGTGCCAGCAGCCGACAGGGCCCTCCTCGGGAGCAGTACTTC
few	TRBD1	TRBJ2-7	TRBV5-1	CASSSRGFLGEQYF	TGCGCCAGCAGCTCCAGGGGGTTTTTGGGTGAGCAGTACTTC
many	TRBD2	TRBJ2-3	TRBV29-1	CSVEIAGVYTQYF	TGCAGCGTTGAAATAGCGGGGGTTTATACGCAGTATTTT
many	NA	TRBJ1-2	TRBV2	CASKDRLNYGYTF	TGTGCCAGCAAGGACAGACTGAACTATGGCTACACCTTC
many	NA	TRBJ1-2	TRBV6-1	CASNRRGTILFYTF	TGTGCCAGCAACCGAAGAGGTACAATCCTCTTTTACACCTTC
many	TRBD2	TRBJ2-1	TRBV20-1	CSARKRELYNEQFF	TGCAGTGCTAGAAAGCGGGAGCTCTACAATGAGCAGTTCTTC
few	NA	TRBJ2-5	TRBV2	CASSVGKQETQYF	TGTGCCAGCAGTGTGGGGAAGCAAGAGACCCAGTACTTC
many	NA	TRBJ1-2	TRBV12-3/TRBV12-4	CASTPLGAGYGYTF	TGTGCCAGCACCCCCCTGGGAGCCGGATATGGCTACACCTTC
NA	NA	TRBJ1-5	TRBV6-6	CASSSRVGQPQHF	TGTGCCAGCAGTTCACGCGTAGGGCAGCCCCAGCATTTT
many	NA	TRBJ1-1	TRBV4-1	CASSQDLRGMNTEAFF	TGCGCCAGCAGCCAAGATCTGAGAGGAATGAACACTGAAGCTTTCTTT
many	NA	TRBJ2-5	TRBV20-1	CSAGASVPETQYF	TGCAGTGCGGGGGCTAGCGTTCCTGAGACCCAGTACTTC
many	NA	TRBJ1-2	TRBV12-3/TRBV12-4	CASSFAGDYGYTF	TGTGCCAGCAGTTTTGCAGGGGACTATGGCTACACCTTC
many	NA	TRBJ1-1	TRBV5-5	CASSLARSNTEAFF	TGTGCCAGCAGCTTGGCACGGTCGAACACTGAAGCTTTCTTT
many	TRBD1	TRBJ2-1	TRBV20-1	CSARSLRTGGSSEQFF	TGCAGTGCTAGATCCCTTAGGACAGGGGGAAGCAGTGAGCAGTTCTTC
many	TRBD2	TRBJ2-1	TRBV6-1	CASSESGSTIF	TGTGCCAGCAGTGAAAGCGGGAGTACGATCTTC
many	TRBD2	TRBJ2-1	TRBV7-8	CASSYNLNGGGYNEQFF	TGTGCCAGCAGCTACAACTTAAACGGGGGGGGCTACAATGAGCAGTTCTTC
many	NA	TRBJ2-3	TRBV7-2	CASSRATGTQYF	TGTGCCAGCAGCCGCGCAACGGGTACGCAGTATTTT
NA	NA	TRBJ2-3	TRBV2	CARSERNGWTDTQYF	TGTGCCCGCAGTGAACGCAACGGTTGGACAGATACGCAGTATTTT
many	NA	TRBJ1-5	TRBV12-3/TRBV12-4	CASSLGGSINQPQHF	TGTGCCAGCAGTTTAGGGGGGTCGATCAATCAGCCCCAGCATTTT
NA	NA	TRBJ1-5	TRBV20-1	CSAEPPEGYNQPQHF	TGCAGTGCCGAACCCCCCGAGGGCTACAATCAGCCCCAGCATTTT
many	TRBD2	TRBJ2-3	TRBV4-1	CASSQSGLAGFSTDTQYF	TGCGCCAGCAGCCAATCGGGACTAGCGGGATTTAGCACAGATACGCAGTATTTT
many	NA	TRBJ2-1	TRBV7-9	CASSRGAGKFF	TGTGCCAGCAGCCGAGGGGCAGGGAAGTTCTTC
many	NA	TRBJ2-3	TRBV20-1	CSARDEGSALPDTQYF	TGCAGTGCTAGAGATGAAGGGTCGGCGCTCCCAGATACGCAGTATTTT
many	TRBD1	TRBJ2-7	TRBV7-6	CASSAGTEPYEQYF	TGTGCCAGCAGCGCCGGGACAGAGCCCTACGAGCAGTACTTC
many	NA	TRBJ2-1	TRBV5-1	CASKIHAISSYNEQFF	TGCGCCAGCAAAATTCACGCAATTAGCTCCTACAATGAGCAGTTCTTC
many	NA	TRBJ1-1	TRBV15	CATSRALARGTEAFF	TGTGCCACCAGCAGGGCTTTGGCCAGGGGAACTGAAGCTTTCTTT
NA	NA	TRBJ2-6	TRBV12-3/TRBV12-4	CASRIGSFHSGANVLPF	TGTGCCAGCAGAATTGGGTCCTTTCACTCTGGGGCCAACGTCCTGCCTTTC
many	TRBD2	TRBJ2-5	TRBV12-3/TRBV12-4	CASSRPAGVVETQYF	TGTGCCAGCAGTCGTCCAGCGGGAGTGGTGGAGACCCAGTACTTC
many	TRBD1	TRBJ1-4	TRBV9	CASSALTGRDEKLFF	TGTGCCAGCAGCGCACTGACAGGGCGCGATGAAAAACTGTTTTTT
many	NA	TRBJ1-4	TRBV19	CASSSRQSDNEKLFF	TGTGCCAGTAGTTCGCGACAGAGTGATAATGAAAAACTGTTTTTT
NA	TRBD1	TRBJ2-3	TRBV25-1	CATWTGDGQYF	TGTGCCACCTGGACAGGGGACGGGCAGTATTTT
many	NA	TRBJ1-6	TRBV12-3/TRBV12-4	CASSLRRVSPLHF	TGTGCCAGCAGTTTACGGCGGGTTTCACCCCTCCACTTT
many	NA	TRBJ1-1	TRBV20-1	CSARDFSRGNTEAFF	TGCAGTGCTAGAGATTTTTCCAGGGGGAACACTGAAGCTTTCTTT
NA	NA	TRBJ2-3	TRBV20-1	CSALNRVSDTRYF	TGCAGTGCGCTAAACAGGGTTTCAGATACGCGGTATTTT
many	TRBD2	TRBJ2-1	TRBV19	CASSIRAGAYEQFF	TGTGCCAGTAGTATCAGAGCGGGAGCGTATGAGCAGTTCTTC
many	TRBD1	TRBJ1-1	TRBV7-6	CASSSTGTGTFF	TGTGCCAGCAGCTCGACAGGGACCGGGACTTTCTTT